This T cell receptor (beta chain) is drawn from a study of a mutant IDH1 vaccine in newly diagnosed glioma. Study as a whole: Most had both radiotherapy and temozolomide beforehand; others had only one.

Assay used: immunoSEQ multiplex PCR; TCRdb lists only in-frame clones, some missing. The sample records roughly 60,000 clones, approximately 85% being singletons. About this clone itself: The antigen remains undetermined.

Indicated time point: week 23, last vaccination. Vaccination used 300 ug of mutant IDH1 20-mer peptide per dose, with topical imiquimod. Looked up from germline, CDR1 is SGHRS and CDR2 is YFSETQ. CDR3 length: 18 amino acids. The ends lost 1 base at V and 5 bases at J; junction bases unmatched: 13. The sequenced sample was PBMCs, obtained from a glioma patient whose treatment included an IDH1 peptide vaccine. This rearrangement joins TRBV5-1 to TRBJ2-2; 8 nucleotides match TRBD1. This sequence originates from a man aged 25-40 years with glioma. DNA of the CDR3: TGCGCCAGCAGCTTGAGGGGCCCCGGGACAGGAGGTACCGGGGAGCTGTTTTTT. Encoded protein: CASSLRGPGTGGTGELFF.